This section outlines one TCR beta chain sequence together with its context. The antigen is unknown. The data derive from a study of T cells in Graves' hyperthyroidism and ophthalmopathy. As for the study in general: The authors collected peripheral blood at initial diagnosis, before any treatment. General study findings and limits: Through a model of 13 V-J features, ophthalmopathy was separated from stable hyperthyroidism. The model made its ophthalmopathy prediction, and onset followed a median around 6.5 months later.

TCR beta CDR3 regions were amplified from RNA. During a first-round RT-PCR of the TCR CDR3, the HTBI primer set was used. TCRdb fed the multiplex PCR reads into MiXCR, producing one record per CDR3 protein. The sample has some 370,000 distinct CDR3 sequences, roughly an eighth seen once; the top ten hold around 28%. CDR1 is GTSNPN and CDR2 is SVGIG in the germline V gene (reference sequence). V lost 3 bases, J lost 5 bases, and 10 bases lay in between. The CDR3 extends over 13 amino acids. Uncontrolled infection, other autoimmune disease, pregnancy or lactation disqualified patients from enrolment. Sequencing was carried out using blood. This receptor was identified in a man aged 45-60 years with Graves' ophthalmopathy. The gene calls are TRBV30 and TRBJ2-2; D might be TRBD2 (6 bases). As DNA, the CDR3 is TGTGCCTGGAGCAAGGGAGGAACCGGGGAGCTGTTTTTT. Its translation is CAWSKGGTGELFF.